The rows below give T cell receptor beta chains drawn from one sample of a study of T cell changes during pregnancy in multiple sclerosis. This table comes from immunoSEQ multiplex PCR, and its TCRdb copy is limited to in-frame clones, with some not included. The sample has about 50,000 clones, roughly 91% seen once; the top ten hold roughly 0.6%. This specimen was CD4+ T cells from peripheral blood mononuclear cells, taken after pregnancy. These receptors all stem from a female donor in good health, enrolled as a control in a pregnancy study. CDR3s include the opening cysteine and the closing phenylalanine or tryptophan. Each record gives: D gene, V gene, CDR3 length, clone size, J gene, CDR3 DNA, CDR3 protein. A D gene is named only where the DNA matches it firmly. Size values are once, few and many counts, or a class for expanded clones, and some rows have none.

d_call: .
v_call: TRBV30
cdr3_length: 13
clone_size: .
j_call: TRBJ1-6
cdr3_nt: TGTGCCTGGAGTGTCGGGGATAATTCACCCCTCCACTTT
cdr3_aa: CAWSVGDNSPLHF

d_call: TRBD1
v_call: TRBV30
cdr3_length: 15
clone_size: .
j_call: TRBJ2-3
cdr3_nt: TGTGCCTGGGGGGGGACAGGCTATTCCACAGATACGCAGTATTTT
cdr3_aa: CAWGGTGYSTDTQYF

d_call: TRBD2
v_call: TRBV19
cdr3_length: 14
clone_size: .
j_call: TRBJ2-1
cdr3_nt: TGTGCCCCCAATGGGGGAGGGCGGCGCAATGAGCAGTTCTTC
cdr3_aa: CAPNGGGRRNEQFF

d_call: .
v_call: TRBV19
cdr3_length: 16
clone_size: few
j_call: TRBJ1-1
cdr3_nt: TGTGCCAGTAGTATTCTCTTCGGGGGGATGAACACTGAAGCTTTCTTT
cdr3_aa: CASSILFGGMNTEAFF

d_call: TRBD2
v_call: TRBV14
cdr3_length: 13
clone_size: .
j_call: TRBJ2-7
cdr3_nt: TGTGCCACCAAGACTAGCGGGAGGTACGAGCAGTACTTC
cdr3_aa: CATKTSGRYEQYF

d_call: TRBD2
v_call: TRBV7-3
cdr3_length: 19
clone_size: .
j_call: TRBJ2-1
cdr3_nt: TGTGCCAGCAGCTTACATGGCGGGGGGGCCCCACAACCGTACAATGAGCAGTTCTTC
cdr3_aa: CASSLHGGGAPQPYNEQFF

d_call: TRBD2
v_call: TRBV6-1
cdr3_length: 14
clone_size: .
j_call: TRBJ2-7
cdr3_nt: TGTGCCAGCGATTATAGCGGGACAAAGAACGAGCAGTACTTC
cdr3_aa: CASDYSGTKNEQYF

d_call: TRBD1
v_call: TRBV5-1
cdr3_length: 14
clone_size: .
j_call: TRBJ1-4
cdr3_nt: TGCGCCAGCAGCCCGGGACAGAGGAATGAAAAACTGTTTTTT
cdr3_aa: CASSPGQRNEKLFF

d_call: TRBD1
v_call: TRBV10-1
cdr3_length: 14
clone_size: .
j_call: TRBJ2-2
cdr3_nt: TGCGCCAGCAGTACAGGGGGAGACACCGGGGAGCTGTTTTTT
cdr3_aa: CASSTGGDTGELFF

d_call: TRBD2
v_call: TRBV11-2
cdr3_length: 16
clone_size: .
j_call: TRBJ2-3
cdr3_nt: TGTGCCAGCAGCGCCTCTAGCGGGGGTCGTGCAGATACGCAGTATTTT
cdr3_aa: CASSASSGGRADTQYF